These 9 T cell receptor beta chains originate from one sample sequenced in a study of blood T cells in healthy people across ages. Then a second PCR, running roughly 6 to 12 cycles, was carried out with a sample-barcoded 5' primer and a J-beta primer mix. A single record per CDR3 protein comes from TCRdb applying MiXCR to the 5' RACE reads. Here the sample spans roughly 1.9 million distinct CDR3 sequences, more than 35% being singletons. The sample consisted of blood. Receptors were obtained from a human donor in good health.

This chain links TRBV2 with TRBJ2-5; 11 bases are a match to TRBD2. The CDR3 has 17 residues. With V trimmed by 4 bases and J by 4 bases, 11 bases remained unmatched. The germline V gene has CDR1 SNHLY and CDR2 FYNNEI. This chain's CDR3 is CASSGTPTSGVRETQYF. As DNA, the CDR3 is TGTGCCAGCAGTGGGACACCGACTAGCGGGGTTCGAGAGACCCAGTACTTC. Full variable domain (remainder filled in from reference TRBV2 and TRBJ2-5): EPEVTQTPSHQVTQMGQEVILRCVPISNHLYFYWYRQILGQKVEFLVSFYNNEISEKSEIFDDQFSVERPDGSNFTLKIRSTKLEDSAMYFCASSGTPTSGVRETQYFGPGTRLLVL.

The genes are TRBV11-2 and TRBJ1-1, with D possibly TRBD1 on 5 matching bases. V dropped 5 bases and J dropped 3 bases, with 13 bases sitting between them. The CDR3 totals 14 residues. From germline, CDR1 is SGHAT and CDR2 FQNNGV. CDR3 nucleotide sequence: TGTGCCAGCAGCCGAGGGGATTGGGACACTGAAGCTTTCTTT. As protein: CASSRGDWDTEAFF.

The V gene is TRBV20-1, the J gene TRBJ2-1; D is uncertain. The V end lost 3 bases, the J end lost 0 bases, and 12 bases lay between the germline ends. The germline V gene encodes CDR1 DFQATT and CDR2 SNEGSKA (reference sequence). The CDR3 extends over 15 amino acids. CDR3 residues: CSARATTSSYNEQFF. CDR3 sequence (DNA): TGCAGTGCTAGGGCTACTACCAGCTCCTACAATGAGCAGTTCTTC.

This clonotype came up a few times. The chain couples TRBV20-1 to TRBJ1-2; maybe TRBD1 (6 bases). The germline V gene has CDR1 DFQATT and CDR2 SNEGSKA (reference sequence). Between the trimmed V and J ends, which lost 1 base and 1 base, there was a span of 13 bases. This CDR3 spans 15 amino acids. CDR3 residues: CSARVGGYINYGYTF. Here the CDR3 DNA reads TGCAGTGCTAGAGTAGGGGGGTACATTAACTATGGCTACACCTTC.

The rearrangement links TRBV12-3 or TRBV12-4 to TRBJ1-1, with D possibly TRBD1 on 6 matching bases. This CDR3 is built from 16 residues. V was trimmed by 3 bases and J by 9 bases, leaving 23 bases between them. DNA for the CDR3: TGTGCCAGCAGTTTCTCTCTGGGGCAGGGGCCCATGAAAGCTTTCTTT. Translation: CASSFSLGQGPMKAFF.

This clonotype has only a few counts. This chain connects TRBV12-3 or TRBV12-4 to TRBJ2-7; 8 positions match TRBD2. CDR3 size: 14 residues. The V gene end was trimmed by 3 bases and the J gene end by 5 bases; junction bases not matched to a gene: 6. Here the CDR3 reads CASSFFAGGDEQYF. Written as DNA, the CDR3 is TGTGCCAGCAGTTTTTTTGCGGGAGGCGACGAGCAGTACTTC.

In the case of this clonotype: The junction differs from germline at one of its ends, possibly a read error. The V gene is TRBV2, the J gene TRBJ2-1; no reliable D call. The germline V gene encodes CDR1 SNHLY and CDR2 FYNNEI. The CDR3 consists of 14 residues. CDR3 protein: CASSPKSSYNGQFF. CDR3 in DNA: TGTGCCAGCAGCCCGAAAAGCTCCTACAATGGGCAGTTCTTC.

This chain connects TRBV5-4 to TRBJ2-1, with a possible D match to TRBD2 (6 bases). This CDR3 has 15 residues. V lost 5 bases to trimming and J lost 9 bases, with 21 bases between them. Germline CDR1 and CDR2: SGHNT and YYREEE (reference sequence). The CDR3, as DNA: TGTGCCAGCAGGAGGAGACAGCACGCCGGGGGTGAGCAGTTCTTC. It translates to CASRRRQHAGGEQFF.

In this sample, this clonotype turned up a few times. V is TRBV9 and J is TRBJ2-7; D uncertain. Deletions cut 0 bases from V and 0 bases from J, with 13 bases between. There are 16 residues in the CDR3. The V gene's germline CDR1 is SGDLS and CDR2 YYNGEE. The CDR3 nucleotides are TGTGCCAGCAGCGTAGATGGCAGGTCATCCTCCTACGAGCAGTACTTC. It yields the protein CASSVDGRSSSYEQYF.